This TCR beta chain stems from a study of beta chain features in type 1 diabetes. Across the whole study: In age, gender and cell yields, patients were similar to healthy donors.

Findings and limits, study-wide: For Type 1 diabetes patients, all four CD4+ subsets carried TCRB CDR3s that were moderately but significantly shorter.

In germline, CDR1 is LNHNV, CDR2 YYDKDF (reference sequence). The CDR3 is 14 residues long. V was trimmed by 6 bases and J by 4 bases, leaving 14 bases between them. Every bit of the isolated RNA underwent reverse transcription, so sequencing read expressed TCRB transcripts. Produced via immunoSEQ multiplex PCR; TCRdb's table is partial and in-frame only. The sample lists a few hundred thousand clones; 13% to 15% were seen once. Naive, central memory, regulatory and stem cell-like memory cells within the CD4+ compartment were sorted using CD45RO/CCR7/CD25/CD127/CD95/CD27. Once sorted, every population was more than 95% pure. In the case of this clone: Its target is not known.

The rearrangement uses TRBV15 and TRBJ2-3; D might be TRBD1 (6 bases). The sequence derives from a man younger than 40 with type 1 diabetes. The sequenced sample consisted of naive CD4+ T cells from blood. The CDR3 region has the DNA TGTGCCACCAGTTTGAGGGGGACCCCAGATACGCAGTATTTT. Translated, it gives CATSLRGTPDTQYF.